This TCR beta chain stems from a study of blood T cell repertoires in COVID-19. Whole-study context: Sites across the United States, Italy and Spain contributed samples from acute and convalescent COVID-19.

The sample holds a few counts of this clone. Libraries were prepared by immunoSEQ multiplex PCR; TCRdb keeps only in-frame clonotypes and omits some of them. Of a few hundred thousand clones listed, about four fifths are singletons. CDR3 length equals 13 residues. Germline V CDR1 and CDR2: MNHEY, SVGAGI. Trimming shortened V by 4 bases and J by 2 bases, and 6 bases separated the two germline ends. The V and J genes are TRBV6-5 and TRBJ1-3; D possibly corresponds to TRBD1 (6 bases). Sequenced: peripheral blood. The TCR comes from a man aged 25 to 45 who had recovered from COVID-19. CDR3 in DNA: TGTGCCAGCAGTTGGACAGCTGGAAACACCATATATTTT. Translated: CASSWTAGNTIYF.